The rows below give T cell receptor beta chains drawn from one sample of a study of T-cell memory formation after mild COVID-19. TCRdb independently ran MiXCR on the 5' RACE reads; one entry per CDR3 protein. The sample contains roughly 50,000 distinct CDR3 sequences, around a tenth of which appear only once. What was sequenced was PBMCs or a T cell subset sorted from them (not recorded which). The receptors stem from a man in his late teens or twenties who had mild COVID-19 (a few samples of this study predate the infection). Cell type and time point are not known. Both conserved end residues are part of each CDR3. The order of the fields is V gene, J gene, CDR3 protein.

v_call: TRBV7-9
j_call: TRBJ1-1
cdr3_aa: CASSSHTEAFF

v_call: TRBV4-2
j_call: TRBJ2-4
cdr3_aa: CASSSPGGGRAKNIQYF

v_call: TRBV7-9
j_call: TRBJ1-1
cdr3_aa: CASRLPGTEAFF

v_call: TRBV12-3/TRBV12-4
j_call: TRBJ2-7
cdr3_aa: CASRQARYPNSYEQYF

v_call: TRBV7-6
j_call: TRBJ2-5
cdr3_aa: CASSPGQGRGETQYF

v_call: TRBV18
j_call: TRBJ1-1
cdr3_aa: CASSPATAGEAFF

v_call: TRBV20-1
j_call: TRBJ1-5
cdr3_aa: CSARGGPAQPQHF

v_call: TRBV20-1
j_call: TRBJ1-5
cdr3_aa: CSAEGGNQPQHF

v_call: TRBV18
j_call: TRBJ1-5
cdr3_aa: CASSPGENQPQHF

v_call: TRBV7-9
j_call: TRBJ1-1
cdr3_aa: CASSEIGGNTEAFF

v_call: TRBV29-1
j_call: TRBJ2-1
cdr3_aa: CSVGTGGYNEQFF

v_call: TRBV25-1
j_call: TRBJ2-7
cdr3_aa: CASAPRTGISEQYF

v_call: TRBV5-1
j_call: TRBJ2-5
cdr3_aa: CASSERGNQETQYF

v_call: TRBV7-2
j_call: TRBJ1-1
cdr3_aa: CASSLALNTEAFF

v_call: TRBV6-2/TRBV6-3
j_call: TRBJ2-2
cdr3_aa: CASKDPPRRINTGELFF

v_call: TRBV7-6
j_call: TRBJ2-7
cdr3_aa: CASSLGGNGVGYEQYF

v_call: TRBV7-2
j_call: TRBJ2-5
cdr3_aa: CASSRYGAQETQYF

v_call: TRBV5-1
j_call: TRBJ2-2
cdr3_aa: CASSSGTGGAYTGELFF

v_call: TRBV7-2
j_call: TRBJ1-1
cdr3_aa: CASRTGQRNTEAFF

v_call: TRBV2
j_call: TRBJ1-2
cdr3_aa: CASHYNYGYTF

v_call: TRBV28
j_call: TRBJ2-5
cdr3_aa: CASSFLTGNQETQYF